The clone carrying this TCR beta chain was found a few times. The antigen is not known. This record belongs to a study of CD8+ T cells in alopecia areata. The authors extracted RNA and reverse transcribed it into cDNA as the sequencing template. Libraries were prepared by immunoSEQ multiplex PCR; TCRdb keeps only in-frame clonotypes and omits some of them. Found here are about 210,000 clones, around two fifths of them singletons; the top ten hold 0.48%. The germline V gene has CDR1 SGHRS and CDR2 YFSETQ. The ends were cut back, 4 bases at V and 7 bases at J, with 11 bases in the middle. CDR3 length: 12 residues. Documented treatment: oral pan-JAK inhibitor, 5-10 mg twice daily. Regarding the study as a whole: Uncertain still, given a single nonresponder, is whether baseline CD8+ expansion links to response. With tofacitinib ongoing, many expanded lesional clones persisted in both scalp and blood.

The sequence derives from a human donor with alopecia areata. This sequence joins TRBV5-1 and TRBJ1-2; no definite D call. The sample in question was CD4+ T cells sorted from blood, obtained at approximately week 34, from a patient treated with tofacitinib. CDR3 bases: TGCGCCAGCAGCCCATCGTTGGGTGGCTACACCTTC. Amino acids: CASSPSLGGYTF.